These 19 T cell receptor beta chains were sequenced from one sample in a study of blood T cell repertoires in COVID-19. Some clones are missing from TCRdb's copy, which holds only in-frame ones; the method was immunoSEQ multiplex PCR. The sample shows roughly 150,000 clones, approximately 80% of them seen only once. The sequenced material came from PBMCs or T cells enriched from blood (not recorded which). These receptors were taken from a man aged 45 to 65 in a cohort exposed to, infected with or recovered from COVID-19 (not recorded which).

The rearrangement uses TRBV29-1 and TRBJ2-3; TRBD2 might be the D (5 bases). Germline CDR1 and CDR2: SQVTM and ANQGSEA. The CDR3 is made up of 12 amino acids. V shed 5 bases and J shed 0 bases, with 6 bases lying between them. DNA for the CDR3: TGCAGCGTTCGCGGGAGCACAGATACGCAGTATTTT. It encodes CSVRGSTDTQYF.

This clone was recorded only once. The germline gene is not matched at one end of the junction; a read error may be the cause. This chain joins TRBV10-2 and TRBJ2-2, with 7 bases that match TRBD2. The CDR3 spans 12 residues. Germline CDR1 and CDR2: WSHSY and SAAADI. Written as DNA, the CDR3 is TGCGCTAGCACTGGCGGGAGCGGGGAGCTGTTTTTT. Its protein is CASTGGSGELFF.

The rearrangement uses TRBV5-1 and TRBJ1-6; no firm D call. The V gene's germline CDR1 is SGHRS and CDR2 YFSETQ. V dropped 0 bases and J dropped 1 base, with 8 bases sitting between them. The CDR3 covers 16 residues. CDR3 protein: CASSLVTGSYNSPLHF. The CDR3 DNA is TGCGCCAGCAGCTTGGTGACGGGGTCCTATAATTCACCCCTCCACTTT.

The rearrangement uses TRBV27 and TRBJ1-1; TRBD1 matches at 8 bases. Germline V gene sequence: CDR1 MNHEY, CDR2 SMNVEV (reference sequence). The CDR3 covers 14 residues. After removal of 3 bases from V and 3 bases from J, the junction contained 3 bases not matched to a gene. CDR3 coding DNA: TGTGCCAGCAGTTTCGACAGGGGATACACTGAAGCTTTCTTT. Translated: CASSFDRGYTEAFF.

The chain combines TRBV2 with TRBJ2-7; 8 nucleotides align to TRBD2. Germline V gene sequence: CDR1 SNHLY, CDR2 FYNNEI. This CDR3 comprises 13 residues. J was trimmed by 6 bases and V by 7 bases; bases with no gene match: 8. The CDR3 spells CASTPGGPSEQYF. The CDR3 coding sequence is TGTGCCAGCACTCCGGGAGGGCCTTCCGAGCAGTACTTC.

Comment on this clone: Additional DNA sequences in this sample encode the identical CDR3. The chain recombines TRBV5-1 with TRBJ1-2; D is possibly TRBD1 (5 bases). With 0 bases removed from V and 2 bases from J, the gap between germline ends came to 8 bases. CDR1 is SGHRS and CDR2 is YFSETQ in the germline V gene. The CDR3 loop spans 14 amino acids. In DNA, the CDR3 is TGCGCCAGCAGCTTGGGACAGCTGAACTATGGCTACACCTTC. Translation: CASSLGQLNYGYTF.

The chain recombines TRBV7-8 with TRBJ2-1, with 9 bases fitting TRBD2. This CDR3 comprises 14 residues. Germline CDR1 SGHVS, CDR2 FQNEAQ. J lost 8 bases, V lost 4 bases, and 6 bases had no gene match. CDR3 amino acids: CASSSSGGIHEQFF. The CDR3 coding sequence is TGTGCCAGCAGCTCAAGCGGGGGGATCCATGAGCAGTTCTTC.

The chain has TRBV30 and TRBJ1-3; D gene uncertain. CDR3 length: 13 residues. Trimming removed 5 bases at V and 2 bases at J, with 10 bases between. CDR1 is GTSNPN, CDR2 SVGIG, per germline (reference sequence). The DNA for the CDR3 is TGTGCCTGGTGGCCCGGGGCTGGAAACACCATATATTTT. Translating gives CAWWPGAGNTIYF.

The chain is built from TRBV6-1 and TRBJ2-7; tentatively, D is TRBD1 (6 bases). CDR1 MNHNS and CDR2 SASEGT come from the germline V gene. This CDR3 has 13 residues. The ends were cut back, 8 bases at V and 2 bases at J, with 13 bases in the middle. CDR3 in amino acids: CASSPAGAYEQYF. As DNA, the CDR3 is TGTGCCAGCTCCCCGGCAGGGGCCTACGAGCAGTACTTC.

V usage is TRBV4-1 and J usage is TRBJ2-3, with 7 bases matching TRBD2. This CDR3 is 16 amino acids long. V lost 0 bases and J lost 4; bases outside the gene matches: 7. CDR1 and CDR2 from the germline V gene are MGHRA and YSYEKL. This CDR3 reads CASSQDHPSGPDTQYF. The CDR3 DNA reads TGCGCCAGCAGCCAAGATCACCCTAGCGGTCCAGATACGCAGTATTTT.

V usage is TRBV6-5 and J usage is TRBJ1-2; the D gene is possibly TRBD1 (6 bases). The V end was cut by 5 bases, the J end by 3 bases, with 10 bases between. Germline V gene lookup returns CDR1 MNHEY and CDR2 SVGAGI. The CDR3 contains 13 residues. The CDR3 region is CASSLYRDYGYTF. The CDR3 DNA reads TGTGCCAGCAGTCTCTACAGGGACTATGGCTACACCTTC.

V is TRBV27 and J is TRBJ2-3; possible D gene TRBD1, 6 bases. There are 15 residues in the CDR3. V lost 2 bases, J lost 2 bases, and 11 bases lay in between. Germline CDR1 is MNHEY and CDR2 is SMNVEV (reference sequence). DNA for the CDR3: TGTGCCAGCAGTTTAGTGAGGGGGTACACAGATACGCAGTATTTT. Translating it yields CASSLVRGYTDTQYF.

The genes are TRBV5-6 and TRBJ1-2; D is unclear. The CDR3 has 12 amino acids. Germline CDR1 SGHDT, CDR2 YYEEEE. V was cut by 5 bases and J by 8 bases, with 13 bases left in between. The CDR3 sequence is CASRVSLRGYTF. The CDR3 DNA is TGTGCCAGCAGGGTCTCATTGCGGGGCTACACCTTC.

The J gene is TRBJ1-2, the V gene TRBV14; 8 nucleotides agree with TRBD1. Losses at the gene ends were 4 bases for V and 4 bases for J; bases not matched to a gene: 5. Germline V lookup: CDR1 SGHDN, CDR2 FVKESK. The CDR3 sequence is 14 residues long. The CDR3 sequence is CASSPWTGPYGYTF. The CDR3 DNA follows: TGTGCCAGCAGCCCTTGGACAGGGCCCTATGGCTACACCTTC.

The chain combines TRBV30 with TRBJ2-7; 12 positions agree with TRBD1. Trimming took 2 bases from V and 7 from J; bases not matched to a gene: 6. Germline V gives CDR1 GTSNPN, CDR2 SVGIG (reference sequence). The CDR3 contains 14 residues. For the CDR3, the DNA is TGTGCCTGGAGTCCCGGGACAGGGGGCGCAGAGCAGTACTTC. This gives the protein CAWSPGTGGAEQYF.

The rearrangement joins TRBV28 to TRBJ1-6, with D perhaps TRBD1 (6 bases). From germline, CDR1 is MDHEN and CDR2 SYDVKM. The CDR3 is made up of 14 amino acids. Trimming left V 4 bases short and J 4 bases short, with 8 bases between. CDR3 sequence: CASSSGQYNSPLHF. As DNA, the CDR3 is TGTGCCAGCAGTTCCGGACAGTATAATTCACCCCTCCACTTT. Together with reference TRBV28 and TRBJ1-6, the CDR3 gives the full variable domain: DVKVTQSSRYLVKRTGEKVFLECVQDMDHENMFWYRQDPGLGLRLIYFSYDVKMKEKGDIPEGYSVSREKKERFSLILESASTNQTSMYLCASSSGQYNSPLHFGNGTRLTVT.

V is TRBV24-1 and J is TRBJ1-2; D perhaps matches TRBD1 (6 bases). V was clipped by 3 bases and J by 8 bases, with 15 bases between them. Per germline, CDR1 KGHDR and CDR2 SFDVKD. The CDR3 length is 14 residues. In DNA, the CDR3 is TGTGCCACCAGTGATCGGACAGCACGAAGGGGCTACACCTTC. Translating gives CATSDRTARRGYTF.

This clone was counted once. V usage is TRBV7-9 and J usage is TRBJ1-6, with 9 bases lining up with TRBD1. This CDR3 is built from 15 residues. The J segment lost 15 bases and the V segment lost 5 bases, leaving 14 bases of the junction unmatched. Germline V lookup: CDR1 SEHNR, CDR2 FQNEAQ (reference sequence). As DNA, the CDR3 is TGTGCCAGCAGCACGCCCGACAGGGGGTCCTCTGACCTCCACTTT. Translating it yields CASSTPDRGSSDLHF. Filled out from reference TRBV7-9 and TRBJ1-6, the complete variable domain reads DTGVSQNPRHKITKRGQNVTFRCDPISEHNRLYWYRQTLGQGPEFLTYFQNEAQLEKSRLLSDRFSAERPKGSFSTLEIQRTEQGDSAMYLCASSTPDRGSSDLHFGNGTRLTVT.

The chain recombines TRBV9 with TRBJ2-5, with D maybe TRBD2 (7 bases). The CDR3 is made up of 15 amino acids. From germline, CDR1 is SGDLS and CDR2 YYNGEE. V was clipped by 0 bases and J by 5 bases, with 14 bases between them. The CDR3 DNA is TGTGCCAGCAGCGTAGCTGAGGGGGGGCCGGAGACCCAGTACTTC. Protein sequence: CASSVAEGGPETQYF. Full variable domain (missing parts from reference TRBV9 and TRBJ2-5): DSGVTQTPKHLITATGQRVTLRCSPRSGDLSVYWYQQSLDQGLQFLIQYYNGEERAKGNILERFSAQQFPDLHSELNLSSLELGDSALYFCASSVAEGGPETQYFGPGTRLLVL.